Shown below are 2 T cell receptor beta chains from a single sample sequenced in a study of cytomegalovirus exposure and HLA in healthy donors. Primers: 60 Vbeta forward and 13 Jbeta reverse. Here immunoSEQ multiplex PCR was the method, and the copy in TCRdb shows in-frame clones only, minus some. The sample records tens of thousands of clones, around 72% being singletons. The sequenced sample consisted of PBMCs. The origin of the receptors is a woman aged 40 to 50 in good health and CMV-seropositive.

The chain couples TRBV5-1 to TRBJ2-7, with 9 bases identical to TRBD1. The CDR3 contains 14 residues. Trimming took 3 bases from V and 2 from J; bases not matched to a gene: 3. CDR1 and CDR2 from the germline V gene are SGHRS and YFSETQ. CDR3 in amino acids: CASSSGTGPYEQYF. The CDR3 DNA is TGCGCCAGCAGCTCCGGGACAGGGCCCTACGAGCAGTACTTC.

The gene calls are TRBV19 and TRBJ2-1; D possibly corresponds to TRBD1 (7 bases). CDR1 LNHDA and CDR2 SQIVND come from the germline V gene (reference sequence). The CDR3 covers 16 residues. The V gene lost 5 bases and the J gene lost 9 bases, with 23 bases spanning the gap. CDR3 region: CASSPLGGQPFSEQFF. The DNA for the CDR3 is TGTGCCAGTAGTCCGCTCGGGGGACAGCCCTTTTCTGAGCAGTTCTTC. The whole variable domain, remainder taken from reference TRBV19 and TRBJ2-1, is DGGITQSPKYLFRKEGQNVTLSCEQNLNHDAMYWYRQDPGQGLRLIYYSQIVNDFQKGDIAEGYSVSREKKESFPLTVTSAQKNPTAFYLCASSPLGGQPFSEQFFGPGTRLTVL.